Presented here are 4 T cell receptor beta chains from one specimen sequenced in a study of Ad26.COV2.S vaccination and SARS-CoV-2 variants. Treatment here: about 20 received Ad26.COV2.S at low or high dose, single or two shots; 5 received placebo; per-sample allocation not given. The study sampled participants on day 63 after the first vaccine or placebo injection. Data came from immunoSEQ multiplex PCR; TCRdb stores just in-frame clones and leaves some out. The sample records some 640,000 clones, around 92% being singletons. The sequences come from peripheral blood, collected in a trial of Ad26.COV2.S vaccine versus placebo. Receptors originate from a person aged 18-60 years who received the Ad26.COV2.S COVID-19 vaccine or a placebo.

This chain joins TRBV7-9 and TRBJ2-3; D unclear. The CDR3 length is 14 residues. V lost 1 base to trimming and J lost 3 bases, with 8 bases between them. The germline V gene encodes CDR1 SEHNR and CDR2 FQNEAQ (reference sequence). The CDR3 here is CASSLDGRTDTQYF. CDR3 nucleotides: TGTGCCAGCAGCTTAGATGGAAGGACAGATACGCAGTATTTT.

This clone showed up just once. The chain has TRBV18 and TRBJ2-7, with a possible D match to TRBD1 (6 bases). This CDR3 region has 11 residues. CDR1 and CDR2 from the germline V gene are KGHSH and LQKENI. V was shortened by 5 bases and J by 7 bases, with 9 bases between the two germline ends. CDR3 nucleotides: TGTGCCAGCTCAAGAAGGGGGGAGCAGTACTTC. Translation gives CASSRRGEQYF.

The V gene is TRBV4-2, the J gene TRBJ2-2; no reliable D call. This CDR3 contains 15 residues. Trimming removed 0 bases at V and 4 bases at J, with 9 bases between. CDR1 is LGHNA, CDR2 YNFKEQ, per germline. CDR3 DNA: TGTGCCAGCAGCCAAGAAATCTCCTCCACCGGGGAGCTGTTTTTT. Protein sequence: CASSQEISSTGELFF.

V and J are TRBV27 and TRBJ2-1; the D gene is possibly TRBD2 (5 bases). V shed 6 bases and J shed 9 bases, with 15 bases lying between them. Germline CDR1 is MNHEY and CDR2 is SMNVEV (reference sequence). CDR3 length: 13 amino acids. Here the CDR3 DNA reads TGTGCCAGCAGGGGAGAAGGTCTGTTTGAGCAGTTCTTC. It is translated as CASRGEGLFEQFF.